The clone carrying this T cell receptor (beta chain) was seen a few times. Some clones are missing from TCRdb's copy, which holds only in-frame ones; the method was immunoSEQ multiplex PCR. The sample gives some 180,000 clones, under 90% of which show up once; roughly 1.9% is in the top ten. This sample is drawn from a study of blood T cell repertoires in COVID-19. Overall study: Nucleic acid was either cDNA or gDNA, and it came from T cells, B-cell-depleted T cells, or PBMCs.

Germline loops: CDR1 KGHSH, CDR2 LQKENI. The CDR3 contains 14 residues. Trimming removed 0 bases at V and 1 base at J, with 6 bases between. The rearrangement links TRBV18 to TRBJ1-1; D gene uncertain. The TCR originated in a woman aged 80 or over with acute or convalescent COVID-19. Sequenced sample: peripheral blood. CDR3 nucleotide sequence: TGTGCCAGCTCACCACCTGTCCAGAACACTGAAGCTTTCTTT. Amino acid sequence: CASSPPVQNTEAFF.